Shown below are 8 T cell receptor beta chains from a single sample sequenced in a study of cytomegalovirus exposure and HLA in healthy donors. The PCR made use of 60 Vbeta and 13 Jbeta primers. The protocol was immunoSEQ multiplex PCR, while the TCRdb copy is restricted to in-frame clones and leaves out a portion. The sample has 120,000 to 150,000 clones, over 60% seen once. The specimen was PBMCs. The receptors were gathered from a man in his forties in good health and CMV-seropositive.

The CDR3 region has the DNA TGTGCCAGCAGCACCCTGCTCCCCAGGGGGCGCGGCTATGGCTACACCTTC. This gives the protein CASSTLLPRGRGYGYTF. The chain recombines TRBV11-2 with TRBJ1-2; 8 bases are shared with TRBD1. The CDR3 extends over 17 amino acids. Germline loops: CDR1 SGHAT, CDR2 FQNNGV. V trimming: 5 bases; J trimming: 4 bases; junction bases outside the gene matches: 15.

For the CDR3, the DNA is TGTGCCAGCAGTTCCTTCTCTGGGGCCAACGTCCTGACTTTC. This gives the protein CASSSFSGANVLTF. The chain is built from TRBV6-5 and TRBJ2-6; no reliable D call. Germline values: CDR1 MNHEY, CDR2 SVGAGI. The CDR3 is made up of 14 amino acids. V shed 4 bases and J shed 0 bases, with 4 bases lying between them.

This clone appeared a few times. The rearrangement uses TRBV9 and TRBJ2-2; D possibly corresponds to TRBD2 (5 bases). V was shortened by 4 bases and J by 5 bases, with 18 bases between the two germline ends. The V gene's germline CDR1 is SGDLS and CDR2 YYNGEE. The CDR3 spans 16 residues. CDR3 in DNA: TGTGCCAGCAGCTCCCTGAGCGGTTCGGGGACCGGGGAGCTGTTTTTT. Protein product: CASSSLSGSGTGELFF.

V gene TRBV19 combines with J gene TRBJ2-2, with D tentatively TRBD2 (5 bases). CDR1 is LNHDA and CDR2 is SQIVND in the germline V gene (reference sequence). V lost 3 bases and J 4 bases, leaving 12 bases between the germline ends. This CDR3 contains 15 residues. The CDR3 reads CASSISLAGTGELFF. As DNA, the CDR3 is TGTGCCAGTAGTATCTCCCTGGCGGGCACCGGGGAGCTGTTTTTT. Together with reference TRBV19 and TRBJ2-2, the CDR3 gives the full variable domain: DGGITQSPKYLFRKEGQNVTLSCEQNLNHDAMYWYRQDPGQGLRLIYYSQIVNDFQKGDIAEGYSVSREKKESFPLTVTSAQKNPTAFYLCASSISLAGTGELFFGEGSRLTVL.

The rearrangement uses TRBV7-9 and TRBJ2-1; 11 bases are a match to TRBD1. Trimming removed 1 base from V and 5 bases from J; junction bases left unmatched: 1. The CDR3 contains 15 residues. The germline V gene encodes CDR1 SEHNR and CDR2 FQNEAQ (reference sequence). CDR3 coding DNA: TGTGCCAGCAGCTTAGGGGGACAGGGGGACAATGAGCAGTTCTTC. This translates into CASSLGGQGDNEQFF.

The chain couples TRBV5-1 to TRBJ2-1; 13 bases fit TRBD2. CDR3 length: 18 residues. Germline trimming cut 4 bases from V and 2 bases from J; bases unmatched to any gene: 9. In germline, CDR1 is SGHRS, CDR2 YFSETQ. CDR3 DNA sequence: TGCGCCAGCAGCCTACGGACTAGCGGGAGCAATACCTACAATGAGCAGTTCTTC. Translation: CASSLRTSGSNTYNEQFF.

The V and J genes are TRBV30 and TRBJ2-1, with 9 nucleotides matching TRBD2. The CDR3 runs to 12 residues. With 2 bases clipped from V and 8 bases from J, the junction kept 1 base outside the gene matches. Germline assignment: CDR1 GTSNPN and CDR2 SVGIG (reference sequence). In nucleotides, the CDR3 is TGTGCCTGGAGTTTAGCGGGAGATGAGCAGTTCTTC. Protein sequence: CAWSLAGDEQFF. The full variable domain, completed using reference TRBV30 and TRBJ2-1, is SQTIHQWPATLVQPVGSPLSLECTVEGTSNPNLYWYRQAAGRGLQLLFYSVGIGQISSEVPQNLSASRPQDRQFILSSKKLLLSDSGFYLCAWSLAGDEQFFGPGTRLTVL.

The chain uses TRBV14 and TRBJ1-5; D may be TRBD1 (5 bases). Looked up from germline, CDR1 is SGHDN and CDR2 is FVKESK. CDR3 size: 17 residues. The ends were cut back, 5 bases at V and 5 bases at J, with 22 bases in the middle. CDR3 loop: CASSTSGRGLVDQPQHF. CDR3 in DNA: TGTGCCAGCAGCACCAGTGGGAGGGGACTGGTGGATCAGCCCCAGCATTTT.